This paragraph reports one TCR beta chain. Antigen specificity is unknown. The repertoire was sequenced with immunoSEQ multiplex PCR; TCRdb's copy has only in-frame clones and lacks some. The sample contains more than 65,000 clones, around 85% of which appear only once. This entry belongs to a study of T cell responses to AZD1222 COVID-19 vaccine. Study-wide results and caveats: Clonal diversity was possibly underestimated, and the donors were mostly white British, with more females. Nearly half of the spike-specific TCRs reportedly recognize variant regions that carry no mutations. The number of AZD1222 recipients seropositive at baseline was only six. Repertoire sampling happened only post peak T cell response.

Sequencing used peripheral blood, obtained on day 0 of AZD1222 vaccination. The sequence was collected from an adult in good health.

The CDR3 nucleotides are TGTGCCAGCAGCGTAGCCTCGTATGGCTACACCTTC. It is translated as CASSVASYGYTF. This sequence joins TRBV9 and TRBJ1-2; D is ambiguous. CDR3 length: 12 amino acids. V was shortened by 0 bases and J by 5 bases, with 5 bases between the two germline ends. Germline lookup yields CDR1 SGDLS and CDR2 YYNGEE.